This T cell receptor beta chain came from a study of a mutant IDH1 vaccine in newly diagnosed glioma. For the study at large: There were approximately 60% males and about 38% females among treated patients, whose mean age was 40.4 years. Before enrollment, patients got radiotherapy alone, temozolomide alone, or mostly the combination. Study-wide results and caveats: There were vaccine-induced immune responses in roughly 95% of the patients. With respect to changes in top peripheral T cell clonotypes, pseudoprogression seemed unrelated.

Sequenced by immunoSEQ multiplex PCR; TCRdb stores in-frame clones only, minus some. This table has roughly 51,000 clones, approximately 90% appearing once. In regard to this clone: The antigen is unknown.

Sample time point: baseline, week 1 (first vaccination visit). Treatment specified: pre-vaccination baseline after standard-of-care therapy. This CDR3 contains 14 residues. Per the germline V gene, CDR1 is MNHEY and CDR2 is SVGAGI. The V end was cut by 0 bases, the J end by 8 bases, with 13 bases between. Source: PBMCs, taken from a glioma patient treated with radiotherapy, temozolomide or both. The sequence derives from a man aged 40-50 years with glioma. The genes are TRBV6-5 and TRBJ1-2, with D unresolved. The chain's CDR3 is CASSYSLRSKGYTF. The CDR3, as DNA: TGTGCCAGCAGTTACTCGCTCAGAAGTAAAGGCTACACCTTC.